Following are 17 T cell receptor beta chains from one sample sequenced in a study of control samples from healthy donors and cancer patients. Assay: immunoSEQ multiplex PCR; the TCRdb copy retains only in-frame clones and omits some. Altogether around 130,000 clones are present, roughly nine tenths being singletons, with the ten largest covering around 6.9%. The sequenced sample consisted of PBMCs. These receptor sequences come from a man in his fifties or sixties with head and neck cancer.

V is TRBV27 and J is TRBJ2-1, with D unclear. This CDR3 spans 13 amino acids. V was shortened by 3 bases and J by 7 bases, with 10 bases between the two germline ends. The germline CDR1 and CDR2 sequences are MNHEY and SMNVEV (reference sequence). CDR3 bases: TGTGCCAGCAGTTTGGGTCAGTTGAATGAGCAGTTCTTC. Its protein product is CASSLGQLNEQFF.

This chain connects TRBV7-9 to TRBJ2-2, with D perhaps matching TRBD2 (5 bases). CDR1 is SEHNR, CDR2 FQNEAQ, per germline (reference sequence). The V gene lost 4 bases and the J gene lost 7 bases, with 7 bases spanning the gap. The CDR3 runs 12 residues. In DNA, the CDR3 is TGTGCCAGCAGCTACGGAGGCGGGGAGCTGTTTTTT. Protein sequence: CASSYGGGELFF.

J is TRBJ1-1 and V is TRBV12-3 or TRBV12-4; D uncertain. This CDR3 has 13 amino acids. Trimming stripped 4 bases from V and 0 bases from J, with 6 bases between. CDR3 coding DNA: TGTGCCAGCAGTTGGACGGTGAACACTGAAGCTTTCTTT. It is translated as CASSWTVNTEAFF.

This clone was recorded only once. V is TRBV24-1 and J is TRBJ2-3; 9 nucleotides line up with TRBD2. Germline loops: CDR1 KGHDR, CDR2 SFDVKD. This CDR3 region has 17 residues. V gave up 2 bases and J gave up 1 base; unmatched junction bases: 6. This CDR3 is CATSDSRLAVRTDTQYF. CDR3 DNA: TGTGCCACCAGTGATTCCCGACTAGCGGTACGCACAGATACGCAGTATTTT.

This clone was counted only a few times. This chain joins TRBV19 and TRBJ2-5; 14 nucleotides line up with TRBD2. This CDR3 has 15 residues. Trimming cost V 3 bases and J 4 bases; bases outside gene matches: 1. Germline assignment: CDR1 LNHDA and CDR2 SQIVND (reference sequence). CDR3 region: CASSMTSGGGETQYF. CDR3 bases: TGTGCCAGTAGTATGACTAGCGGGGGGGGAGAGACCCAGTACTTC. Filled out from reference TRBV19 and TRBJ2-5, the complete variable domain reads DGGITQSPKYLFRKEGQNVTLSCEQNLNHDAMYWYRQDPGQGLRLIYYSQIVNDFQKGDIAEGYSVSREKKESFPLTVTSAQKNPTAFYLCASSMTSGGGETQYFGPGTRLLVL.

The rearrangement joins TRBV5-5 to TRBJ2-5; TRBD1 aligns across 9 bases. J lost 6 bases, V lost 4 bases, and 4 bases had no gene match. The CDR3 runs 13 residues. Germline V gene data show CDR1 as SGHKS and CDR2 as YYEKEE (reference sequence). The CDR3 sequence: CASSEGQGQTQYF. Here the CDR3 DNA reads TGTGCCAGCAGCGAGGGACAGGGACAGACCCAGTACTTC. Combining the CDR3 with reference TRBV5-5 and TRBJ2-5 gives the whole variable domain DAGVTQSPTHLIKTRGQQVTLRCSPISGHKSVSWYQQVLGQGPQFIFQYYEKEERGRGNFPDRFSARQFPNYSSELNVNALLLGDSALYLCASSEGQGQTQYFGPGTRLLVL.

The chain links TRBV27 to TRBJ2-1; D gene ambiguous. V was shortened by 1 base and J by 9 bases, with 7 bases between the two germline ends. Germline values: CDR1 MNHEY, CDR2 SMNVEV (reference sequence). The CDR3 consists of 12 residues. The CDR3 spells CASSLLDGEQFF. The CDR3 nucleotides read TGTGCCAGCAGTTTATTAGATGGTGAGCAGTTCTTC.

The chain recombines TRBV5-1 with TRBJ2-7, with D perhaps matching TRBD1 or TRBD2 (5 bases each). The germline V gene encodes CDR1 SGHRS and CDR2 YFSETQ. V was trimmed by 2 bases and J by 2 bases, leaving 14 bases between them. This CDR3 is 15 amino acids long. For the CDR3, the DNA is TGCGCCAGCAGCTTATTCGGGACGGTTACCTACGAGCAGTACTTC. Its translation is CASSLFGTVTYEQYF.

The chain carries TRBV11-3 and TRBJ2-2, with no clear D. Between the trimmed V and J ends, which lost 3 bases and 4 bases, there was a span of 6 bases. This CDR3 has 13 residues. CDR1 and CDR2 from the germline V gene are SGHNT and YENEEA. The CDR3 loop is CASSFQGTGELFF. The CDR3 DNA is TGTGCCAGCAGCTTTCAAGGCACCGGGGAGCTGTTTTTT.

The rearrangement uses TRBV2 and TRBJ2-7; D remains unclear. CDR3 length equals 13 residues. The germline gives CDR1 SNHLY, CDR2 FYNNEI. Between the trimmed V and J ends, which lost 5 bases and 6 bases, there was a span of 14 bases. The CDR3 region is CASSPSLTPEQYF. The CDR3, as DNA: TGTGCCAGCAGTCCCTCCCTTACGCCCGAGCAGTACTTC.

The chain links TRBV11-2 to TRBJ2-7; 10 bases align to TRBD2. CDR3 size: 13 residues. Trimming cost V 3 bases and J 5 bases; bases outside gene matches: 1. Germline V lookup: CDR1 SGHAT, CDR2 FQNNGV. In DNA form, the CDR3 reads TGTGCCAGCAGCTTCACTAGCGGGGACGAGCAGTACTTC. Translation: CASSFTSGDEQYF.

This chain joins TRBV5-1 and TRBJ2-1, with TRBD2 as a possible D gene (6 bases). This CDR3 contains 14 residues. Between the trimmed V and J ends, which lost 4 bases and 9 bases, there was a span of 17 bases. From germline, CDR1 is SGHRS and CDR2 YFSETQ. This CDR3 is CASSLTPGEVEQFF. The CDR3 coding sequence is TGCGCCAGCAGCCTGACTCCCGGGGAGGTTGAGCAGTTCTTC.

V is TRBV27 and J is TRBJ2-3; 8 positions match TRBD2. Germline V gene lookup returns CDR1 MNHEY and CDR2 SMNVEV (reference sequence). The V gene end was trimmed by 2 bases and the J gene end by 1 base; junction bases not matched to a gene: 2. The CDR3 contains 15 residues. The CDR3 bases are TGTGCCAGCAGTTTAGTGCGGGGGGGCACAGATACGCAGTATTTT. Protein sequence: CASSLVRGGTDTQYF.

The J gene is TRBJ2-7, the V gene TRBV3-1 (or the pseudogene TRBV3-2); a weak D match, TRBD2 (6 bases). The V gene's germline CDR1 is LGHDT and CDR2 YNNKEL (reference sequence). The CDR3 is made up of 17 amino acids. V was pared by 1 base and J by 1 base, with 17 bases between. CDR3 nucleotides: TGTGCCAGCAGCCAAGCTATTGCGGCGGAGGGGTCCTACGAGCAGTACTTC. Translating it yields CASSQAIAAEGSYEQYF.

Remarks on this clone: This CDR3 is also generated by other DNA sequences in the sample. The CDR3 spells CASSYGGSSYNSPLHF. As DNA, the CDR3 is TGTGCCAGCAGTTACGGGGGTAGCTCCTATAATTCACCCCTCCACTTT. V and J are TRBV6-5 and TRBJ1-6, with D possibly being TRBD1 (5 bases). This CDR3 contains 16 residues. The germline gives CDR1 MNHEY, CDR2 SVGAGI. Trimming pared 2 bases from V and 0 bases from J, leaving 8 bases between.

The chain joins TRBV18 to TRBJ1-1, with 12 bases lining up with TRBD1. The CDR3 has 17 amino acids. Germline V lookup: CDR1 KGHSH, CDR2 LQKENI. V was pared by 4 bases and J by 5 bases, with 11 bases of the junction left unmatched. CDR3 nucleotides: TGTGCCAGCTCACGTTCCGGGACAGGGGGCCCCGGGACTGAAGCTTTCTTT. It translates to CASSRSGTGGPGTEAFF.

The J gene is TRBJ2-3, the V gene TRBV7-6; no clear D. V lost 2 bases and J 1 base, leaving 16 bases between the germline ends. The CDR3 is 17 amino acids. Germline V CDR1 and CDR2: SGHVS, FNYEAQ. The CDR3 DNA reads TGTGCCAGCAGCTTACAAGCACTCAACTGGGGCACAGATACGCAGTATTTT. It codes for CASSLQALNWGTDTQYF.